This T cell receptor (beta chain) was obtained from a study of cytomegalovirus exposure and HLA in healthy donors. Study-level points and caveats: Later work showed greater clonal expansion in HLA-associated TCR beta chains than in equally common others. Later analysis reportedly placed an Asian-associated ancestry cluster below the roughly 630-donor mean in N-insertions. In a later analysis, DRB1 alleles had the most associated TCRs; HLA-C alleles the fewest.

There are 15 residues in the CDR3. Germline V gene data show CDR1 as SGDLS and CDR2 as YYNGEE. V gave up 7 bases and J gave up 2 bases; unmatched junction bases: 10. As to this clone: Its antigen remains unidentified.

This PCR relied on a set of 60 Vbeta primers and 13 Jbeta primers. Produced via immunoSEQ multiplex PCR; TCRdb's table is partial and in-frame only. The table records about 130,000 clones, around two thirds of them present only once. The chain recombines TRBV9 with TRBJ2-3, with TRBD1 matching over 7 bases. This TCR derives from a man aged 55 to 70 in good health and CMV-seropositive. The sequenced sample consisted of PBMCs. CDR3 residues: CASPLGGGSTDTQYF. DNA for the CDR3: TGTGCCAGCCCCCTAGGGGGCGGGTCCACAGATACGCAGTATTTT.